This T cell receptor (beta chain) was captured in a study of control samples from healthy donors and cancer patients. Using immunoSEQ multiplex PCR, the repertoire was profiled, and TCRdb retains in-frame clones only, with some absent. The sample gives some 34,000 clones, under 95% of which show up once; about 1.5% is in the top ten. Trimming left V 5 bases short and J 6 bases short, with 11 bases between. From germline, CDR1 is SGHTA and CDR2 FQGNSA. There are 12 residues in the CDR3. The sequence was obtained from a man aged 40-49 years with colorectal cancer. The chain couples TRBV7-2 to TRBJ2-7; D is perhaps TRBD1 (5 bases). The sequencing sample was made of PBMCs. The CDR3 loop is CASSRAGSEQYF. CDR3 DNA sequence: TGTGCCAGCAGCCGCGCAGGGTCCGAGCAGTACTTC. The full variable domain, in which reference TRBV7-2 and TRBJ2-7 provide the parts outside the CDR3, is GAGVSQSPSNKVTEKGKDVELRCDPISGHTALYWYRQSLGQGLEFLIYFQGNSAPDKSGLPSDRFSAERTGGSVSTLTIQRTQQEDSAVYLCASSRAGSEQYFGPGTRLTVT.